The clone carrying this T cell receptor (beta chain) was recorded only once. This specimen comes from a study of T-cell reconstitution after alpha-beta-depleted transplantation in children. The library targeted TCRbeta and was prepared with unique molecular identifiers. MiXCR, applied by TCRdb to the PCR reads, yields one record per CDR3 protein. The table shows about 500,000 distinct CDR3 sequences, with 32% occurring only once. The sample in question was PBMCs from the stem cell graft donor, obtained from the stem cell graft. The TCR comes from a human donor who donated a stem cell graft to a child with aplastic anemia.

The CDR3 here is CASTTRYSYEQYF. The CDR3 nucleotides are TGTGCCAGCACCACCAGGTACTCCTACGAGCAGTACTTC. This chain connects TRBV28 to TRBJ2-7; no clear D. Per germline, CDR1 MDHEN and CDR2 SYDVKM. The CDR3 runs to 13 residues. V gave up 7 bases and J gave up 0 bases, with 10 bases separating them.